This is a list of T cell receptor beta chains from one sample in a study of cytotoxic CD8 clonotypes in ibrutinib-treated CLL. Clones were read by immunoSEQ multiplex PCR, and TCRdb kept only the in-frame ones, dropping some. The data contain roughly 18,000 clones, over 75% of them singletons. The sample consisted of PBMCs, taken before ibrutinib treatment. The receptor set was obtained from a human donor with chronic lymphocytic leukemia. The CDR3 runs from the conserved cysteine through the conserved F or W. A D gene is named only where the DNA matches it firmly. Not every row has a clone size; where given, it reads once, few, many or a size class.

D gene	clone size	V gene	J gene	CDR3 DNA	CDR3 protein
NA	NA	TRBV10-2	TRBJ2-5	TGCGCCAGCAGTGAAGCAGGGGTCCCAATTAAGACCCAGTACTTC	CASSEAGVPIKTQYF
NA	few	TRBV10-1	TRBJ2-7	TGCGCCATCCCCTCCCGGGCTGGCCACCTCTACGAGCAGTACTTC	CAIPSRAGHLYEQYF
NA	NA	TRBV28	TRBJ2-2	TGTGCCAGCAGTTTAAGGTACCCGAACACCGGGGAGCTGTTTTTT	CASSLRYPNTGELFF
NA	NA	TRBV15	TRBJ1-5	TGTGCCACCAGCAGGGATACTCACGGTGGGAATCAGCCCCAGCATTTT	CATSRDTHGGNQPQHF
NA	NA	TRBV7-8	TRBJ2-7	TGTGCCAGCAGCTTAGACGGTAGGGGACCAGTCGGGCAGTACTTC	CASSLDGRGPVGQYF
NA	NA	TRBV4-3	TRBJ1-4	TGCGCCAGCAGCCAAGATCAGATTAATGAAAAACTGTTTTTT	CASSQDQINEKLFF
NA	NA	TRBV7-8	TRBJ2-7	TGTGCCAGCCAACCCGCGGGGACACAAACCTACGAGCAGTACTTC	CASQPAGTQTYEQYF
NA	NA	TRBV6-4	TRBJ2-2	TGTGCCAGCAGTGACTCCATCGGGGCGGCCGGGGAGCTGTTTTTT	CASSDSIGAAGELFF
TRBD1	NA	TRBV19	TRBJ2-7	TGTGCCAGTAGTATATCTCTCGGCGGGGGACAGGGGGCATACGAGCAGTACTTC	CASSISLGGGQGAYEQYF
TRBD1	NA	TRBV6-4	TRBJ2-3	TGTGCCAGCAGAGCACAGGGGGCCGCAGATACGCAGTATTTT	CASRAQGAADTQYF
NA	NA	TRBV7-2	TRBJ1-4	TGTGCCAGCAGCCCGAATCTGGGCAGGGGTAATGAAAAACTGTTTTTT	CASSPNLGRGNEKLFF
TRBD1	NA	TRBV18	TRBJ1-1	TGTGCCAGCTCACCAAGGGACAGGGGCCAGAACACTGAAGCTTTCTTT	CASSPRDRGQNTEAFF
NA	NA	TRBV7-6	TRBJ1-2	TGTGCCAGCAGCTTAGGGGGACGCCTTAATGGCTACACCTTC	CASSLGGRLNGYTF
NA	NA	TRBV7-9	TRBJ1-1	TGTGCCAGCAGCCCACACCAAGGGCAATCGACAACTGAAGCTTTCTTT	CASSPHQGQSTTEAFF
NA	NA	TRBV4-3	TRBJ2-1	TGCGCCAGCAGCCAGGGGCCAGTGTCCTACAATGAGCAGTTCTTC	CASSQGPVSYNEQFF
TRBD1	NA	TRBV18	TRBJ2-5	TGTGCCAGCACAACAGGGGTACAAGAGACCCAGTACTTC	CASTTGVQETQYF
NA	few	TRBV7-2	TRBJ2-1	TGTGCCAGCAGCTTAGGTAGTAAACAGTTCTTC	CASSLGSKQFF
TRBD2	NA	TRBV27	TRBJ2-1	TGTGCCAGCAGTTCCCCCGTTTCGAGCGGGGCCCGGAATGAGCAGTTCTTC	CASSSPVSSGARNEQFF
NA	NA	TRBV6-1	TRBJ1-2	TGTGCCAGCAGTGAAACAGGGACTAACTATGGCTACACCTTC	CASSETGTNYGYTF
TRBD2	NA	TRBV4-3	TRBJ2-7	TGCGCCAGCAGCCAAAGCGGGGGGCTCTCCTACGAGCAGTACTTC	CASSQSGGLSYEQYF
NA	NA	TRBV10-3	TRBJ2-1	TGTGCCATCAGGGAACTCCGCCTAAATGAGCAGTTCTTC	CAIRELRLNEQFF
NA	NA	TRBV6-5	TRBJ1-2	TGTGCCAGCAATGGGCAGGGCTATGGCTACACCTTC	CASNGQGYGYTF
NA	NA	TRBV6-6	TRBJ1-2	TGTGCCAGCAGGGTAGGGGCTAACTATGGCTACACCTTC	CASRVGANYGYTF
NA	NA	TRBV28	TRBJ2-5	TGTGCCAGCAGTCAGCAAGAGACCCAGTACTTC	CASSQQETQYF
NA	once	TRBV7-9	TRBJ2-5	TGTGCCAGCAGCCCCTCTGGTGGGGAAGAGACCCAGTACTTC	CASSPSGGEETQYF
NA	NA	TRBV20-1	TRBJ1-2	TGCAGTGCTAGGACGGACGGGGGCTACACCTTC	CSARTDGGYTF
TRBD2	NA	TRBV28	TRBJ2-5	TGTGCCAGCAGTTCCAACGGACTAGCGGGGGGGCCTGGTCAGTACTTC	CASSSNGLAGGPGQYF
TRBD1	NA	TRBV7-9	TRBJ2-3	TGTGCCAGCAGCAAACGGACAGGGGCTAGCACAGATACGCAGTATTTT	CASSKRTGASTDTQYF
NA	NA	TRBV2	TRBJ1-6	TGTGCCAGCACCCCTCCCACGGATTCGCCCCTCCACTTT	CASTPPTDSPLHF
NA	NA	TRBV7-2	TRBJ1-5	TGTGCCAGCAGCCGCGGTGTTTTTAGCAATCAGCCCCAGCATTTT	CASSRGVFSNQPQHF
TRBD1	NA	TRBV11-2	TRBJ1-6	TGTGCCAGCAGCTTCGACAGGGGGCAGGCACCCCTCCACTTT	CASSFDRGQAPLHF